These 27 T cell receptor beta chains came from one sample sequenced in a study of blood T cell repertoires in COVID-19. Produced via immunoSEQ multiplex PCR; TCRdb's table is partial and in-frame only. In the table there are some 38,000 clones, over 80% of which are singletons. The specimen was peripheral blood. The source of these receptors is a woman younger than 45 in a cohort sampled during active COVID-19.

The V and J genes are TRBV27 and TRBJ2-7; D is undetermined. This CDR3 comprises 15 residues. The V gene lost 0 bases and the J gene lost 2 bases, with 11 bases spanning the gap. CDR1 is MNHEY, CDR2 SMNVEV, per germline (reference sequence). CDR3 DNA sequence: TGTGCCAGCAGTTTATCGATGCGGATTCCCTACGAGCAGTACTTC. Protein sequence: CASSLSMRIPYEQYF.

This clone was seen only a few times. This chain connects TRBV2 to TRBJ2-7, with D uncertain. CDR3 size: 12 residues. The V end lost 8 bases, the J end lost 0 bases, and 8 bases lay between the germline ends. Germline V gene sequence: CDR1 SNHLY, CDR2 FYNNEI. The CDR3: CASLSGSYEQYF. CDR3 DNA: TGTGCCAGCCTCTCAGGCTCCTACGAGCAGTACTTC.

This chain links TRBV9 with TRBJ1-1; the match to TRBD1 covers 7 bases. Germline CDR1 and CDR2: SGDLS and YYNGEE. The CDR3 covers 17 residues. Trimming cost V 1 base and J 7 bases; bases outside gene matches: 16. The CDR3 sequence: CASSVPGKKGARFEAFF. DNA of the CDR3: TGTGCCAGCAGCGTACCAGGAAAGAAGGGGGCCCGGTTTGAAGCTTTCTTT. Supplemented by reference TRBV9 and TRBJ1-1, the full variable domain reads DSGVTQTPKHLITATGQRVTLRCSPRSGDLSVYWYQQSLDQGLQFLIQYYNGEERAKGNILERFSAQQFPDLHSELNLSSLELGDSALYFCASSVPGKKGARFEAFFGQGTRLTVV.

The chain employs TRBV7-3 and TRBJ2-2; no clear D gene. There are 12 residues in the CDR3. The V end was cut by 5 bases, the J end by 5 bases, with 6 bases between. Germline-derived CDR1 and CDR2 are SGHTA and FQGTGA. CDR3 protein: CASSLLTGELFF. The DNA of the CDR3 is TGTGCCAGCAGCCTACTAACCGGGGAGCTGTTTTTT.

The rearrangement uses TRBV29-1 and TRBJ1-1; TRBD1 matches at 10 bases. This CDR3 comprises 14 residues. With V trimmed by 6 bases and J by 1 base, 5 bases remained unmatched. Germline CDR1 reads SQVTM; CDR2 reads ANQGSEA. This chain's CDR3 is CSVTGGVPNTEAFF. The CDR3 coding sequence is TGCAGCGTGACAGGGGGCGTCCCGAACACTGAAGCTTTCTTT.

The rearrangement links TRBV9 to TRBJ1-2; D may be TRBD1 (6 bases). V dropped 3 bases and J dropped 4 bases, with 13 bases sitting between them. Germline CDR1 reads SGDLS; CDR2 reads YYNGEE. The CDR3 sequence is 14 residues long. CDR3 sequence reads: CASSETDRIYGYTF. The DNA for the CDR3 is TGTGCCAGCAGCGAAACAGACAGGATCTATGGCTACACCTTC.

The chain uses TRBV28 and TRBJ2-5, with TRBD2 identical over 7 bases. Germline V gene data show CDR1 as MDHEN and CDR2 as SYDVKM. The CDR3 is made up of 14 amino acids. V was clipped by 7 bases and J by 2 bases; unmatched bases: 7. The DNA of the CDR3 is TGTGCCAGCACTTCGGGACTACTTCAAGAGACCCAGTACTTC. It codes for CASTSGLLQETQYF.

The J gene is TRBJ2-5, the V gene TRBV6-5, with 7 positions matching TRBD2. V trimming: 7 bases; J trimming: 1 base; junction bases outside the gene matches: 6. This CDR3 contains 14 residues. Germline V CDR1 and CDR2: MNHEY, SVGAGI. The CDR3 here is CASTVLAVQETQYF. The CDR3 DNA reads TGTGCCAGCACTGTGCTAGCGGTCCAAGAGACCCAGTACTTC.

This clone was counted between two and nine times. The chain joins TRBV29-1 to TRBJ2-3, with TRBD2 as a possible D gene (7 bases). Looked up from germline, CDR1 is SQVTM and CDR2 is ANQGSEA. The CDR3 has 14 amino acids. V was cut by 8 bases and J by 5 bases, with 20 bases left in between. The CDR3, as DNA: TGCAGCACTCGAGGGGGGGCTTTCATAGATACGCAGTATTTT. The encoded protein is CSTRGGAFIDTQYF.

The J gene is TRBJ1-1, the V gene TRBV14; D remains ambiguous. Germline V gives CDR1 SGHDN, CDR2 FVKESK. Trimming cost V 2 bases and J 1 base, with 8 bases left between them. This CDR3 comprises 14 residues. The CDR3 sequence is CASSQLAGNTEAFF. In DNA, the CDR3 is TGTGCCAGCAGCCAACTCGCAGGGAACACTGAAGCTTTCTTT.

The chain couples TRBV6-5 to TRBJ1-2; tentatively, D is TRBD1 (5 bases). Trimming pared 11 bases from V and 3 bases from J, leaving 13 bases between. Germline V gene data show CDR1 as MNHEY and CDR2 as SVGAGI. The CDR3 sequence is 12 residues long. In DNA, the CDR3 is TGTGCCGGTAGGGGAGGGGACTATGGCTACACCTTC. As protein: CAGRGGDYGYTF.

The chain carries TRBV24-1 and TRBJ2-6, with no clear D. There are 16 residues in the CDR3. V was cut by 6 bases and J by 0 bases, with 11 bases left in between. Per germline, CDR1 KGHDR and CDR2 SFDVKD. The CDR3 nucleotides read TGTGCCACCAGTAGCCCCCCTCACTCTGGGGCCAACGTCCTGACTTTC. Protein: CATSSPPHSGANVLTF.

The CDR3 DNA sequence: TGTGCCAGCAGTGAACGGGGGAGGGTTCCAGGGAGAGAAAAACTGTTTTTT. Translating it yields CASSERGRVPGREKLFF. The gene calls are TRBV25-1 and TRBJ1-4; maybe TRBD1 (5 bases). In germline, CDR1 is MGHDK, CDR2 SYGVNS. The CDR3 spans 17 residues. Trimming took 2 bases from V and 8 from J, leaving 21 bases between them.

The V and J genes are TRBV14 and TRBJ2-2, with 12 bases aligning to TRBD2. V shed 0 bases and J 3 bases; nucleotides not matched to a gene: 8. Germline CDR1 reads SGHDN; CDR2 reads FVKESK. The CDR3 consists of 19 residues. The CDR3 sequence is CASSQESLGLAGHTGELFF. In nucleotides, the CDR3 is TGTGCCAGCAGCCAAGAAAGCTTGGGACTAGCGGGTCACACCGGGGAGCTGTTTTTT. Based on the CDR3 plus reference TRBV14 and TRBJ2-2, the full variable domain is EAGVTQFPSHSVIEKGQTVTLRCDPISGHDNLYWYRRVMGKEIKFLLHFVKESKQDESGMPNNRFLAERTGGTYSTLKVQPAELEDSGVYFCASSQESLGLAGHTGELFFGEGSRLTVL.

The chain recombines TRBV9 with TRBJ2-1, with D perhaps matching TRBD2 (6 bases). Germline CDR1 is SGDLS and CDR2 is YYNGEE. The germline V and J ends were trimmed by 3 bases and 4 bases, with 14 bases remaining between them. The CDR3 sequence is 15 residues long. CDR3 nucleotide sequence: TGTGCCAGCAGCGCGACGGATGGAGGGTACAATGAGCAGTTCTTC. Encoded protein: CASSATDGGYNEQFF.

The rearrangement uses TRBV6-6 and TRBJ2-1; TRBD1 matches 8 bases. Germline trimming cut 6 bases from V and 3 bases from J; bases unmatched to any gene: 10. The CDR3 runs 16 residues. Per germline, CDR1 MNHNY and CDR2 SVGAGI (reference sequence). CDR3 nucleotide sequence: TGTGCCAGCAGGGGAGACCAGGGGGCAATCTACAATGAGCAGTTCTTC. Its protein is CASRGDQGAIYNEQFF.

This clone has just a few counts. This sequence joins TRBV9 and TRBJ1-5, with D possibly matching TRBD1 (5 bases). CDR3 length equals 14 residues. V was pared by 4 bases and J by 2 bases, with 10 bases between. CDR1 and CDR2 from the germline V gene are SGDLS and YYNGEE. The CDR3 DNA sequence: TGTGCCAGCAGCCTCGGGGGTGGCAATCAGCCCCAGCATTTT. Translated, it gives CASSLGGGNQPQHF.

This chain links TRBV24-1 with TRBJ1-5, with 12 bases matching TRBD1. The germline gives CDR1 KGHDR, CDR2 SFDVKD. V lost 4 bases to trimming and J lost 6 bases; unmatched junction nucleotides: 6. The CDR3 loop spans 16 amino acids. The DNA for the CDR3 is TGTGCCACCAGTGAGCCGGGACAGGGGGCTTTTCAGCCCCAGCATTTT. Its protein is CATSEPGQGAFQPQHF.

The chain links TRBV30 to TRBJ1-4; 8 bases are shared with TRBD1. This CDR3 has 12 amino acids. The germline V gene encodes CDR1 GTSNPN and CDR2 SVGIG (reference sequence). CDR3 DNA: TGTGCATTCGACAGGGGAGATGAAAAACTGTTTTTT. This encodes CAFDRGDEKLFF. Supplemented by reference TRBV30 and TRBJ1-4, the full variable domain reads SQTIHQWPATLVQPVGSPLSLECTVEGTSNPNLYWYRQAAGRGLQLLFYSVGIGQISSEVPQNLSASRPQDRQFILSSKKLLLSDSGFYLCAFDRGDEKLFFGSGTQLSVL.

The rearrangement joins TRBV6-5 to TRBJ1-3; D is unclear. V was shortened by 10 bases and J by 0 bases, with 10 bases between the two germline ends. Looked up from germline, CDR1 is MNHEY and CDR2 is SVGAGI. This CDR3 has 13 amino acids. The CDR3 nucleotides are TGTGCCACCTCGTCGAGCTCTGGAAACACCATATATTTT. Translation gives CATSSSSGNTIYF.

The rearrangement joins TRBV6-2 or TRBV6-3 to TRBJ2-3, with 15 bases aligning to TRBD2. With V trimmed by 4 bases and J by 3 bases, 14 bases remained unmatched. CDR1 is MNHEY and CDR2 is SVGEGT in the germline V gene. The CDR3 has 20 amino acids. The CDR3 is CASSSLRTSGRAGGTDTQYF. The CDR3 bases are TGTGCCAGCAGTTCCCTCAGGACTAGCGGGAGGGCCGGCGGAACAGATACGCAGTATTTT.

J is TRBJ1-1 and V is TRBV9; 8 bases match TRBD1. CDR3 size: 15 residues. Germline V CDR1 and CDR2: SGDLS, YYNGEE. With V trimmed by 2 bases and J by 5 bases, 8 bases remained unmatched. CDR3 residues: CASSVLTGVKTEAFF. The CDR3 DNA reads TGTGCCAGCAGCGTCCTGACAGGGGTTAAGACTGAAGCTTTCTTT.

The rearrangement links TRBV3-1 (or the pseudogene TRBV3-2) to TRBJ2-3, with 12 bases lining up with TRBD2. Germline V CDR1 and CDR2: LGHDT, YNNKEL (reference sequence). Trimming cost V 1 base and J 4 bases; bases outside gene matches: 9. CDR3 length: 18 residues. CDR3: CASSQVASGRAIPDTQYF. Written as DNA, the CDR3 is TGTGCCAGCAGCCAAGTGGCTAGCGGGAGGGCCATTCCAGATACGCAGTATTTT.

This clone occurred a few times. The chain couples TRBV28 to TRBJ1-3; D possibly corresponds to TRBD1 (6 bases). The CDR3 has 14 amino acids. Between the trimmed V and J ends, which lost 10 bases and 0 bases, there was a span of 13 bases. Germline assignment: CDR1 MDHEN and CDR2 SYDVKM. The CDR3 spells CATPGASSGNTIYF. The CDR3 DNA is TGTGCCACCCCAGGGGCCAGCTCTGGAAACACCATATATTTT. The full variable domain, with the rest looked up from reference TRBV28 and TRBJ1-3, is DVKVTQSSRYLVKRTGEKVFLECVQDMDHENMFWYRQDPGLGLRLIYFSYDVKMKEKGDIPEGYSVSREKKERFSLILESASTNQTSMYLCATPGASSGNTIYFGEGSWLTVV.

This clone occurred a few times. The chain employs TRBV4-1 and TRBJ2-7, with D tentatively TRBD2 (5 bases). V dropped 1 base and J dropped 4 bases, with 14 bases sitting between them. The CDR3 contains 15 residues. Looked up from germline, CDR1 is MGHRA and CDR2 is YSYEKL. CDR3 nucleotide sequence: TGCGCCAGCAGCCAAGTTGCCCCGGGGATGTACGAGCAGTACTTC. This translates into CASSQVAPGMYEQYF.

This clone was seen just once. The CDR3 DNA reads as TGTGCCAGCAGGTCCGTGGGAGGGCAAGATGAGCAGTTCTTC. This gives the protein CASRSVGGQDEQFF. The rearrangement links TRBV27 to TRBJ2-1, with TRBD2 identical over 7 bases. The CDR3 extends over 14 amino acids. V shed 6 bases and J 8 bases; nucleotides not matched to a gene: 10. CDR1 and CDR2 from the germline V gene are MNHEY and SMNVEV (reference sequence).

The chain joins TRBV7-2 to TRBJ2-5, with 7 nucleotides matching TRBD2. Trimming took 1 base from V and 2 from J; bases not matched to a gene: 7. The CDR3 sequence is 16 residues long. Germline loops: CDR1 SGHTA, CDR2 FQGNSA. The CDR3 here is CASSLGVSGGQETQYF. The CDR3 DNA reads as TGTGCCAGCAGCTTAGGAGTCTCCGGGGGGCAAGAGACCCAGTACTTC.